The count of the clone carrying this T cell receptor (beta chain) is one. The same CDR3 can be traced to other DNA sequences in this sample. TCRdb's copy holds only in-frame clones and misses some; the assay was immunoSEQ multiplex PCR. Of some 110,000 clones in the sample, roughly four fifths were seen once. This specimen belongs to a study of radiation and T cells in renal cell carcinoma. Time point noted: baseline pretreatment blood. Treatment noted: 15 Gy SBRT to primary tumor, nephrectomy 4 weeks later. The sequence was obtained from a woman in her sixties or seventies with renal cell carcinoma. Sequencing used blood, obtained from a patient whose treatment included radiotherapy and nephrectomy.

The CDR3 reads CASSIDRRTGPSGANVLTF. The CDR3 DNA follows: TGTGCCAGTAGTATAGATCGGAGGACAGGGCCCTCTGGGGCCAACGTCCTGACTTTC. The chain has TRBV19 and TRBJ2-6, with TRBD1 matching 8 bases. The CDR3 totals 19 residues. V lost 0 bases, J lost 0 bases, and 7 bases stayed unmatched. The germline CDR1 and CDR2 sequences are LNHDA and SQIVND (reference sequence).